This T cell receptor (beta chain) was identified during a study of identical twins. Study-wide results and limits: Out-of-frame TCR alpha sharing observed in monozygotic twins exceeded model estimates. Abundant beta clonotypes from cord blood bore fewer insertions; memory repertoires lacked this pattern. Findings depended on cross-sectional statistics rather than tracking the same donors.

About this clonotype itself: The antigen is not known.

Trimming removed 1 base from V and 1 base from J; junction bases left unmatched: 14. The CDR3 has 19 amino acids. Per germline, CDR1 DFQATT and CDR2 SNEGSKA (reference sequence). TCRdb recomputed calls from the 5' RACE reads with MiXCR, one row per CDR3 protein. Of 1.5 million to 2 million distinct CDR3 sequences detected, 32% appear once; the ten largest clones hold roughly 0.3%. The chain couples TRBV20-1 to TRBJ1-5; 9 bases fit TRBD1. The sequencing input was cord blood. This clonotype originated in a newborn girl in good health. The CDR3 DNA is TGCAGTGCTAGAGCTGGCGGGGACAGGGTCAAAAGGAGCAATCAGCCCCAGCATTTT. Amino acid sequence: CSARAGGDRVKRSNQPQHF.